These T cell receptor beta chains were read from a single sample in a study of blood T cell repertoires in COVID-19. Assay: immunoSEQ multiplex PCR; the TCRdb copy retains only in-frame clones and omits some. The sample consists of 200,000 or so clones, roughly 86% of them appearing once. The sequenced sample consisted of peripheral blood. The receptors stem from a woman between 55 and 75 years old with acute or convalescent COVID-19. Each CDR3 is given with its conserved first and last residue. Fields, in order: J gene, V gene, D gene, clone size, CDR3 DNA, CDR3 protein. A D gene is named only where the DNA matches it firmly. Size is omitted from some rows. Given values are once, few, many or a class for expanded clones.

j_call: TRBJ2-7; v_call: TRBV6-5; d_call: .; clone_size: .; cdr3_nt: TGTGCCAGCAGGGGGGCTACCACCTACGAGCAGTACTTC; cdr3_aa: CASRGATTYEQYF
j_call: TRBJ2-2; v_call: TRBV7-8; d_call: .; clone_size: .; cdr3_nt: TGTGCCAGCAGCATTAACCGGGCCCCGGGGACCGGGGAGCTGTTTTTT; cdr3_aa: CASSINRAPGTGELFF
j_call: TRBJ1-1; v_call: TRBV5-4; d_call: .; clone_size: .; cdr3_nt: TGTGCCAGCAGCTTGGGGGGGCGGAGCACTGAAGCTTTCTTT; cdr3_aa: CASSLGGRSTEAFF
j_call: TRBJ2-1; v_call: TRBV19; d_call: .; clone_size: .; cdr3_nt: TGTGCCAGTAGTCCCGGGAAGGACTACAATGAGCAGTTCTTC; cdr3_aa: CASSPGKDYNEQFF
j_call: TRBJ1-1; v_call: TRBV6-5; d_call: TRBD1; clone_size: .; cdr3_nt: TGTGCCAGCAGTCAGGACAGGGCGAACACTGAAGCTTTCTTT; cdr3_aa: CASSQDRANTEAFF
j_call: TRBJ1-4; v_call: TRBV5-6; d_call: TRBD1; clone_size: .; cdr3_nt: TGTGCCAGCAGCTTGGATACAGGGGGTAATGAAAAACTGTTTTTT; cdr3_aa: CASSLDTGGNEKLFF
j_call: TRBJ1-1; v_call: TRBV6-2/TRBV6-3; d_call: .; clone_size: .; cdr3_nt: TGTGCCAGCAGTTACATTGGCAGGGGGAACACTGAAGCTTTCTTT; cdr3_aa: CASSYIGRGNTEAFF
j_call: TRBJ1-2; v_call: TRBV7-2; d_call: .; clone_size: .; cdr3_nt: TGTGCCAGCAGCTTAGCGTCAGGCGGGGCTAACTATGGCTACACCTTC; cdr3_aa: CASSLASGGANYGYTF
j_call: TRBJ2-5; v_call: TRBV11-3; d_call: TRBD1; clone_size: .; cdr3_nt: TGTGCCAGCAGCTCACAGGGGCAAGAGACCCAGTACTTC; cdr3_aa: CASSSQGQETQYF
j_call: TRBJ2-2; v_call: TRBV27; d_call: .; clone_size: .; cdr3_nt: TGTGCCAGCAGTTTATATTCTCGGGGGGCTCCCCACCCCACCGGGGAGCTGTTTTTT; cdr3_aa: CASSLYSRGAPHPTGELFF
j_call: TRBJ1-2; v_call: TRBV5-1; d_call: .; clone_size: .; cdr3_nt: TGCGCCAGCAGCCTAGGGGGTCTTAACTATGGCTACACCTTC; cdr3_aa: CASSLGGLNYGYTF
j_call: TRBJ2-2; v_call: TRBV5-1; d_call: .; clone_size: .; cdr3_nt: TGCGCCAGCAGCCAACAGCAGGGAAACACCGGGGAGCTGTTTTTT; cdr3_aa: CASSQQQGNTGELFF
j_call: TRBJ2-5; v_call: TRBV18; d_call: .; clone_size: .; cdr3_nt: TGTGCCAGCTCACCTAGGAAGGGGGAAGAGACCCAGTACTTC; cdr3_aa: CASSPRKGEETQYF
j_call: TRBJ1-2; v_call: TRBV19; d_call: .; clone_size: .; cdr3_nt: TGTGCCAGTAGTTTCAGACAGGCTAACTATGGCTACACCTTC; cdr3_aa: CASSFRQANYGYTF
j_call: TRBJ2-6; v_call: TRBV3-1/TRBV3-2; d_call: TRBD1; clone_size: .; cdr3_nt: TGTGCCAGCAGCCCCCGGGACAGGGTGTTGACTGGGGCCAACGTCCTGACTTTC; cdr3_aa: CASSPRDRVLTGANVLTF
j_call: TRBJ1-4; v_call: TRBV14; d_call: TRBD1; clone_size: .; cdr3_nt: TGTGCCAGCAGCCCGACAGGGAGACGAGAAAAACTGTTTTTT; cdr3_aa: CASSPTGRREKLFF
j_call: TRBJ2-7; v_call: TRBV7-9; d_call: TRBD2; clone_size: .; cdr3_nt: TGTGCCAGCAGCCCTCTCACGGGGGGGAACTCCTACGAGCAGTACTTC; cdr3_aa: CASSPLTGGNSYEQYF
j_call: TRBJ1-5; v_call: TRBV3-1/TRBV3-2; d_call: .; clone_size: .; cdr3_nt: TGTGCCAGCAGCCAAGAATCGGGTCAGCCCCAGCATTTT; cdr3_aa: CASSQESGQPQHF
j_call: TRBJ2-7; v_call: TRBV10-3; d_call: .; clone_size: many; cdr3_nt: TGTGCCATCAGTGATCAGGTGGGGCTCAGGGAGCAGTACTTC; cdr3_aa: CAISDQVGLREQYF
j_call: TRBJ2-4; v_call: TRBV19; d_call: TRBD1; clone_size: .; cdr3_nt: TGTGCCAGTAGTATAGAGCCAGGGGGCTGGGGAAACATTCAGTACTTC; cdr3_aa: CASSIEPGGWGNIQYF
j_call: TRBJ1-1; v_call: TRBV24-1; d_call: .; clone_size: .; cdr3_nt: TGTGCCACCAGTGTTCACAGGGCGAACACTGAAGCTTTCTTT; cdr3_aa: CATSVHRANTEAFF
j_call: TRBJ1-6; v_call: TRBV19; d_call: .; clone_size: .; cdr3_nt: TGTGCCAGTAGTCCTCGTTGGGAGGACGGGTATAATTCACCCCTCCACTTT; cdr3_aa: CASSPRWEDGYNSPLHF
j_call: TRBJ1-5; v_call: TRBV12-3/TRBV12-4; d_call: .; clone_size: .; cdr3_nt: TGTGCCAGCAGTTATACAAGAAATCAGCCCCAGCATTTT; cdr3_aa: CASSYTRNQPQHF
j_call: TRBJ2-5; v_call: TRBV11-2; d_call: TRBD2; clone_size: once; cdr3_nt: TGTGCCAGCAGCACCTTGGTCTCGCGGGGGAGGGCGGAGACCCAGTACTTC; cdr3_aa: CASSTLVSRGRAETQYF
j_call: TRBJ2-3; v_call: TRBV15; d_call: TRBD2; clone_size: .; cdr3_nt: TGTGCCACCAGCAGAGTGGGAACTAGCGGGAGGCCAGATACGCAGTATTTT; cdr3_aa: CATSRVGTSGRPDTQYF
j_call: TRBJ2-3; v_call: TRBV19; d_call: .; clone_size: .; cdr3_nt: TGTGCCAGTAGAGGATTCGGCCAGGGGTCAGGAGATACGCAGTATTTT; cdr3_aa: CASRGFGQGSGDTQYF
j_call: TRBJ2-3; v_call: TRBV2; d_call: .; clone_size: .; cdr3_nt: TGTGCCAGCAGTGTAGTTTCTAAAGATACGCAGTATTTT; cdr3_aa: CASSVVSKDTQYF
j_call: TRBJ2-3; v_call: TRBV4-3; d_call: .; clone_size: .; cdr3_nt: TGCGCCAGCAGCCATACAATTCGCGGCGGGAGCACAGATACGCAGTATTTT; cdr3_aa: CASSHTIRGGSTDTQYF
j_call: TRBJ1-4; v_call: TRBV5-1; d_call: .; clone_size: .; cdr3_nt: TGCGCCAGCAGCTTGAAGTCAGGTCAAGAAAAACTGTTTTTT; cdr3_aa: CASSLKSGQEKLFF
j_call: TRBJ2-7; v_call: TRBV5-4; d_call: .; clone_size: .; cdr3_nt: TGTGCCAGCAGCAACCGGGACACTTACGAGCAGTACTTC; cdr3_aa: CASSNRDTYEQYF
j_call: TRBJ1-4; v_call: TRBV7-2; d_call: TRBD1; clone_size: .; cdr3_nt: TGTGCCAGCAGCTTGGCCACAGGGGGCTATGAAAAACTGTTTTTT; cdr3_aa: CASSLATGGYEKLFF
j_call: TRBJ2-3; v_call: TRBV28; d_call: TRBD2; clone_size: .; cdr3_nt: TGTGCCAGCAGTTTGAGGACTAGCGGGAGTTATACGCAGTATTTT; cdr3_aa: CASSLRTSGSYTQYF
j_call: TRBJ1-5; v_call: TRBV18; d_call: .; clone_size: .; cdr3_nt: TGTGCCAGCTCACCCCCCGGGGGGGGGCAGCCCCAGCATTTT; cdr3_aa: CASSPPGGGQPQHF
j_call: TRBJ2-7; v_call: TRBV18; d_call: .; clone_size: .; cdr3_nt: TGTGCCAGCTCACCACGAAGGGGGTTCAACGAGCAGTACTTC; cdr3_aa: CASSPRRGFNEQYF
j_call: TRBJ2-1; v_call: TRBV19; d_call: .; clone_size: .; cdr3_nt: TGTGCCAGTAGACCCCGACAAAACCCCAATGAGCAGTTCTTC; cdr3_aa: CASRPRQNPNEQFF
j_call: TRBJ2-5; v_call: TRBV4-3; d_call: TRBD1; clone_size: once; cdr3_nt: TGCGCCAGCAGCCGAAACCCCCCGGGACAGGACCAAGAGACCCAGTACTTC; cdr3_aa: CASSRNPPGQDQETQYF